A single sample gave rise to the 31 T cell receptor beta chains below, sequenced in a study of identical twins. Using its own MiXCR run on the 5' RACE reads, TCRdb lists one record per CDR3 protein. Here the sample spans about 890,000 distinct CDR3 sequences, 12% being singletons. The sample also formed part of further work on yellow fever vaccine responses in identical twins.

The sample comprised PBMCs. Receptor source: a woman between 18 and 30 years old in good health.

This clonotype has ten or more counts. The rearrangement joins TRBV3-1 to TRBJ2-2; TRBD2 matches 10 bases. V dropped 4 bases and J dropped 6; count of bases not matched to a gene: 5. Germline CDR1 is LGHDT and CDR2 is YNNKEL (reference sequence). The CDR3 spans 15 residues. CDR3 protein: CASSRSGRGAGELFF. As DNA, the CDR3 is TGTGCCAGCAGCCGAAGCGGGAGGGGAGCCGGGGAGCTGTTTTTT.

A few counts support this clonotype. The gene calls are TRBV5-6 and TRBJ1-3; D possibly corresponds to TRBD1 (5 bases). CDR3 length: 15 residues. The V end lost 0 bases, the J end lost 3 bases, and 10 bases lay between the germline ends. Germline CDR1 reads SGHDT; CDR2 reads YYEEEE. CDR3 nucleotides: TGTGCCAGCAGCTTGGCCTCAGGGAATGGAAACACCATATATTTT. Translating it yields CASSLASGNGNTIYF.

This clonotype was counted a few times. The chain recombines TRBV7-8 with TRBJ2-5; 8 bases match TRBD2. The CDR3 spans 16 residues. The V gene's germline CDR1 is SGHVS and CDR2 FQNEAQ. V was clipped by 5 bases and J by 4 bases; unmatched bases: 12. The CDR3 DNA sequence: TGTGCCAGCAGCCAACAGCGGGGGCAGGTTCGAGAGACCCAGTACTTC. Translating it yields CASSQQRGQVRETQYF.

The chain recombines TRBV12-3 or TRBV12-4 with TRBJ2-1; D remains unclear. V lost 8 bases and J 0 bases, leaving 8 bases between the germline ends. This CDR3 has 13 residues. The CDR3 protein is CASAVSSYNEQFF. The CDR3 DNA follows: TGTGCCAGCGCGGTGAGCTCCTACAATGAGCAGTTCTTC.

There are a few counts of this clonotype. The CDR3 here is CASSGQGEYYEQYV. CDR3 coding DNA: TGTGCCAGCAGCGGACAGGGGGAGTATTACGAGCAGTACGTC. J is TRBJ2-7 and V is TRBV7-9, with TRBD1 matching over 10 bases. This CDR3 is 14 amino acids long. V lost 5 bases and J lost 4; bases outside the gene matches: 5. CDR1 and CDR2 from the germline V gene are SEHNR and FQNEAQ (reference sequence).

The rearrangement uses TRBV20-1 and TRBJ2-2; tentative D call: TRBD2 (6 bases). This CDR3 is 15 amino acids long. Germline lookup yields CDR1 DFQATT and CDR2 SNEGSKA (reference sequence). Trimming left V 1 base short and J 6 bases short, with 15 bases between. This CDR3 reads CSARAWGGKSGELFF. CDR3 DNA sequence: TGCAGTGCTAGAGCTTGGGGCGGGAAGTCCGGGGAGCTGTTTTTT.

The rearrangement joins TRBV11-2 to TRBJ2-3, with 9 bases lining up with TRBD2. Trimming at V came to 5 bases and at J to 2 bases, leaving 8 bases not matched to a gene. The length of the CDR3 is 16 residues. Looked up from germline, CDR1 is SGHAT and CDR2 is FQNNGV. CDR3 DNA: TGTGCCAGCAGCCCCCGACTAGCGGAGAACACAGATACGCAGTATTTT. As protein: CASSPRLAENTDTQYF.

The rearrangement uses TRBV7-9 and TRBJ2-7; D ambiguous. The CDR3 extends over 13 amino acids. V was shortened by 2 bases and J by 0 bases, with 5 bases between the two germline ends. The V gene's germline CDR1 is SEHNR and CDR2 FQNEAQ (reference sequence). The CDR3 DNA reads TGTGCCAGCAGCTTAAGAGACTCCTACGAGCAGTACGTC. This sequence encodes CASSLRDSYEQYV.

V gene TRBV11-2 combines with J gene TRBJ2-1, with 7 positions matching TRBD2. The V segment lost 5 bases and the J segment 3 bases; nucleotides outside the gene matches: 13. This CDR3 is built from 17 residues. From germline, CDR1 is SGHAT and CDR2 FQNNGV. The CDR3 loop reads CASSRRSAGEVYNEQFF. Here the CDR3 DNA reads TGTGCCAGCAGCCGACGGTCGGCGGGAGAAGTCTACAATGAGCAGTTCTTC.

This rearrangement joins TRBV4-1 to TRBJ2-1; no definite D call. With 1 base removed from V and 7 bases from J, the gap between germline ends came to 8 bases. The CDR3 has 13 amino acids. Germline V gives CDR1 MGHRA, CDR2 YSYEKL. The CDR3 is CASSQGLTNEQFF. In nucleotides, the CDR3 is TGCGCCAGCAGCCAAGGGTTAACGAATGAGCAGTTCTTC.

The V and J genes are TRBV6-5 and TRBJ2-7; D is undetermined. The V end lost 11 bases, the J end lost 0 bases, and 11 bases lay between the germline ends. CDR3 size: 12 residues. CDR1 MNHEY and CDR2 SVGAGI come from the germline V gene. The chain's CDR3 is CAVGLPSYEQYV. Here the CDR3 DNA reads TGTGCCGTCGGGCTCCCCTCCTACGAGCAGTACGTC.

This clonotype occurred many times. The J gene is TRBJ2-1, the V gene TRBV24-1, with D uncertain. V lost 9 bases to trimming and J lost 7 bases, with 6 bases between them. Germline V lookup: CDR1 KGHDR, CDR2 SFDVKD. The CDR3 is 10 amino acids. CDR3: CATPTNEQFF. CDR3 sequence (DNA): TGTGCCACCCCTACGAATGAGCAGTTCTTC.

This clonotype has just a few counts. The J gene is TRBJ2-3, the V gene TRBV12-3 or TRBV12-4; TRBD2 aligns across 7 bases. Germline trimming cut 3 bases from V and 4 bases from J; bases unmatched to any gene: 4. The CDR3 length is 14 residues. The CDR3 DNA is TGTGCCAGCAGTTTCGCGGGAGCCCCAGATACGCAGTATTTT. Its translation is CASSFAGAPDTQYF.

This clonotype was counted a few times. The V and J genes are TRBV3-1 and TRBJ1-1; D not resolved. The V end was cut by 4 bases, the J end by 1 base, with 10 bases between. Per the germline V gene, CDR1 is LGHDT and CDR2 is YNNKEL (reference sequence). This CDR3 is 14 amino acids long. The CDR3 sequence is CASSPDVGNTEAFF. The CDR3, as DNA: TGTGCCAGCAGCCCAGATGTGGGGAACACTGAAGCTTTCTTT.

The chain recombines TRBV2 with TRBJ2-7; D may be TRBD2 (6 bases). CDR1 SNHLY and CDR2 FYNNEI come from the germline V gene. This CDR3 contains 13 residues. Trimming shortened V by 6 bases and J by 2 bases, and 11 bases separated the two germline ends. The CDR3 nucleotides are TGTGCCAGCAGCCGGGAGCAAACCTACGAGCAGTACTTC. Amino acid sequence: CASSREQTYEQYF.

The V and J genes are TRBV4-1 and TRBJ1-3, with D perhaps matching TRBD1 (6 bases). CDR1 and CDR2 from the germline V gene are MGHRA and YSYEKL. Trimming pared 3 bases from V and 2 bases from J, leaving 11 bases between. This CDR3 is built from 15 residues. CDR3 amino acids: CASSQRGPAGNTIYF. The DNA for the CDR3 is TGCGCCAGCAGCCAGCGGGGGCCCGCTGGAAACACCATATATTTT.

This clonotype has more than one count but fewer than ten. The chain carries TRBV7-3 and TRBJ2-3, with 7 bases matching TRBD2. Trimming removed 2 bases from V and 6 bases from J; junction bases left unmatched: 11. There are 16 residues in the CDR3. Germline lookup yields CDR1 SGHTA and CDR2 FQGTGA. The CDR3: CASSLGTGLGGDTQYF. In nucleotides, the CDR3 is TGTGCCAGCAGCTTAGGGACTGGACTAGGAGGGGATACGCAGTATTTT.

The sample holds a few counts of this clonotype. The chain recombines TRBV29-1 with TRBJ2-1; unclear D gene. Germline V CDR1 and CDR2: SQVTM, ANQGSEA. This CDR3 contains 11 residues. Trimming removed 6 bases from V and 8 bases from J, with 11 bases in between. The CDR3 DNA is TGCAGCGTGGAATGGGGTCATGAGCAGTTCTTC. Translation gives CSVEWGHEQFF.

This chain connects TRBV7-9 to TRBJ1-1; TRBD1 matches 8 bases. V lost 5 bases and J lost 1; bases outside the gene matches: 9. This CDR3 has 16 amino acids. CDR1 SEHNR and CDR2 FQNEAQ come from the germline V gene (reference sequence). The CDR3 region has the DNA TGTGCCAGCAGCCCAGCACCGGGACAGGCGAACACTGAAGCTTTCTTT. Protein sequence: CASSPAPGQANTEAFF.

The sample holds many counts of this clonotype. The chain uses TRBV10-3 and TRBJ1-1; D ambiguous. The CDR3 spans 15 residues. Looked up from germline, CDR1 is ENHRY and CDR2 is SYGVKD. V was pared by 0 bases and J by 3 bases, with 11 bases between. CDR3 DNA: TGTGCCATCAGTGAGTCGAAGGGCAGCCACACTGAAGCTTTCTTT. Translation gives CAISESKGSHTEAFF.

The table lists this clonotype with many counts. The chain couples TRBV5-1 to TRBJ2-3; 10 bases are a match to TRBD1. Per the germline V gene, CDR1 is SGHRS and CDR2 is YFSETQ. J was trimmed by 3 bases and V by 6 bases; bases with no gene match: 4. CDR3 size: 14 residues. Here the CDR3 DNA reads TGCGCCAGCATGACAGGGGGCGAGACAGATACGCAGTATTTT. As protein: CASMTGGETDTQYF. Full variable domain (remainder filled in from reference TRBV5-1 and TRBJ2-3): KAGVTQTPRYLIKTRGQQVTLSCSPISGHRSVSWYQQTPGQGLQFLFEYFSETQRNKGNFPGRFSGRQFSNSRSEMNVSTLELGDSALYLCASMTGGETDTQYFGPGTRLTVL.

The CDR3: CASSLGASSDTQYF. The CDR3, as DNA: TGCGCCAGCAGCTTGGGCGCTAGCTCAGATACGCAGTATTTT. The gene calls are TRBV5-1 and TRBJ2-3, with D possibly TRBD2 on 5 matching bases. Germline V gene data show CDR1 as SGHRS and CDR2 as YFSETQ. The CDR3 is made up of 14 amino acids. Trimming stripped 0 bases from V and 4 bases from J, with 9 bases between. The entire variable domain, with the rest obtained from reference TRBV5-1 and TRBJ2-3, is as follows: KAGVTQTPRYLIKTRGQQVTLSCSPISGHRSVSWYQQTPGQGLQFLFEYFSETQRNKGNFPGRFSGRQFSNSRSEMNVSTLELGDSALYLCASSLGASSDTQYFGPGTRLTVL.

The sample holds many counts of this clonotype. V gene TRBV6-1 combines with J gene TRBJ2-3; D gene uncertain. CDR1 MNHNS and CDR2 SASEGT come from the germline V gene. The ends were cut back, 5 bases at V and 4 bases at J, with 16 bases in the middle. There are 15 residues in the CDR3. CDR3 sequence reads: CASSPNNIKADTQYF. The CDR3 coding sequence is TGTGCCAGCAGTCCCAATAATATTAAGGCAGATACGCAGTATTTT.

This clonotype has only a few counts. The V and J genes are TRBV12-3 or TRBV12-4 and TRBJ1-5; a weak D match, TRBD1 (6 bases). Trimming shortened V by 2 bases and J by 7 bases, and 12 bases separated the two germline ends. The CDR3 loop spans 14 amino acids. In DNA form, the CDR3 reads TGTGCCAGCAGTTTAACTCAGGGACACCAGCCCCAGCATTTT. It encodes CASSLTQGHQPQHF.

This clonotype has just a few counts. The chain links TRBV28 to TRBJ2-1, with a weak D call TRBD1 (5 bases). CDR3 length: 15 residues. V was clipped by 2 bases and J by 1 base, with 9 bases between them. Germline V gene lookup returns CDR1 MDHEN and CDR2 SYDVKM. The CDR3 DNA sequence: TGTGCCAGCAGTTTAAGGGGTATTTCCTACAATGAGCAGTTCTTC. Translated: CASSLRGISYNEQFF.

This clonotype was seen a few times. This chain uses TRBV12-3 or TRBV12-4 with TRBJ2-3; D tentatively reads TRBD1 or TRBD2 (5 bases each). The CDR3 totals 17 residues. V was cut by 7 bases and J by 2 bases, with 22 bases left in between. CDR3 sequence: CASTSGTFRISTDTQYF. CDR3 coding DNA: TGTGCCAGCACCTCCGGGACCTTCAGGATCTCCACAGATACGCAGTATTTT.

The chain carries TRBV20-1 and TRBJ1-1; 11 nucleotides agree with TRBD1. V gave up 6 bases and J gave up 4 bases; unmatched junction bases: 7. Germline V gene data show CDR1 as DFQATT and CDR2 as SNEGSKA (reference sequence). The CDR3 length is 14 residues. The CDR3 sequence: CSANTGTGGTEAFF. Here the CDR3 DNA reads TGCAGTGCCAACACCGGGACAGGGGGCACTGAAGCTTTCTTT.

The chain is built from TRBV5-1 and TRBJ2-7; D remains unclear. The length of the CDR3 is 14 residues. The germline CDR1 and CDR2 sequences are SGHRS and YFSETQ. V was trimmed by 2 bases and J by 3 bases, leaving 12 bases between them. The CDR3, as DNA: TGCGCCAGCAGCTTCACCGCAGTTAACTACGAGCAGTACTTC. Translated, it gives CASSFTAVNYEQYF.

This clonotype was counted only a few times. CDR3 protein: CASSDLWDGELFF. In DNA, the CDR3 is TGTGCCAGCTCTGACCTCTGGGACGGGGAGCTGTTTTTT. This chain links TRBV18 with TRBJ2-2, with unresolved D. V lost 6 bases to trimming and J lost 7 bases, with 12 bases between them. Germline V lookup: CDR1 KGHSH, CDR2 LQKENI. The CDR3 has 13 residues.

V is TRBV4-1 and J is TRBJ1-6; D perhaps matches TRBD1 (6 bases). Trimming took 3 bases from V and 4 from J, leaving 22 bases between them. The CDR3 has 19 amino acids. CDR1 is MGHRA and CDR2 is YSYEKL in the germline V gene. The CDR3 loop is CASSHDTAGRRGYNSPLHF. Here the CDR3 DNA reads TGCGCCAGCAGCCACGATACGGCGGGGCGAAGGGGGTATAATTCACCCCTCCACTTT.

There are a few counts of this clonotype. The CDR3 region has the DNA TGTGCCAGCAGCTTCCCCCTAGGGACAGACCAAGAGACCCAGTACTTC. It yields the protein CASSFPLGTDQETQYF. The V and J genes are TRBV7-9 and TRBJ2-5, with 7 positions matching TRBD1. V shed 3 bases and J 0 bases; nucleotides not matched to a gene: 7. Germline CDR1 SEHNR, CDR2 FQNEAQ (reference sequence). The CDR3 covers 16 residues.